A single sample gave rise to the 26 T cell receptor beta chains below, sequenced in a study of T cells after yellow fever vaccination. Via MiXCR, TCRdb re-called the 5' RACE reads, giving one row per CDR3 protein. This repertoire shows just under 600,000 distinct CDR3 sequences, roughly 12% found once; its top ten account for about 14%. The sample was PBMCs, taken on the day of the yellow fever booster vaccination. These receptors all stem from a young man who received the YFV17D yellow fever vaccine.

The genes are TRBV7-2 and TRBJ2-2; D gene ambiguous. Germline assignment: CDR1 SGHTA and CDR2 FQGNSA. The CDR3 runs to 15 residues. V lost 5 bases to trimming and J lost 1 base, with 11 bases between them. This CDR3 is CASSPQYQNTGELFF. CDR3 DNA: TGTGCCAGCAGCCCCCAATACCAGAACACCGGGGAGCTGTTTTTT.

The V call is TRBV24-1, the J call TRBJ2-1, with D possibly being TRBD2 (5 bases). Between the trimmed V and J ends, which lost 5 bases and 15 bases, there was a span of 13 bases. The germline gives CDR1 KGHDR, CDR2 SFDVKD. The CDR3 is 11 residues long. The CDR3: CATSVRGWWFF. CDR3 DNA: TGTGCCACCAGTGTGAGAGGGTGGTGGTTCTTC.

CDR3 in DNA: TGTGCCAGCAGCTTAGACGGGACACAGAATCAGCCCCAGCATTTT. Its protein is CASSLDGTQNQPQHF. The chain has TRBV7-9 and TRBJ1-5; possible D gene TRBD1, 6 bases. V was pared by 1 base and J by 4 bases, with 11 bases between. CDR3 size: 15 residues. Germline loops: CDR1 SEHNR, CDR2 FQNEAQ (reference sequence). The whole variable domain, filled in from reference TRBV7-9 and TRBJ1-5, reads DTGVSQNPRHKITKRGQNVTFRCDPISEHNRLYWYRQTLGQGPEFLTYFQNEAQLEKSRLLSDRFSAERPKGSFSTLEIQRTEQGDSAMYLCASSLDGTQNQPQHFGDGTRLSIL.

The table lists this clonotype with a few counts. The chain carries TRBV11-2 and TRBJ2-2; no definite D call. Germline V gene sequence: CDR1 SGHAT, CDR2 FQNNGV. Trimming removed 2 bases at V and 4 bases at J, with 8 bases between. The CDR3 is made up of 14 amino acids. The CDR3 DNA follows: TGTGCCAGCAGCTTATTCCGTGCCACCGGGGAGCTGTTTTTT. As protein: CASSLFRATGELFF.

This chain connects TRBV5-6 to TRBJ1-1; 8 bases map to TRBD1. This CDR3 has 15 amino acids. V dropped 0 bases and J dropped 4; count of bases not matched to a gene: 5. Germline V lookup: CDR1 SGHDT, CDR2 YYEEEE. The CDR3 region has the DNA TGTGCCAGCAGCTTGGGTTACAGGGGGAGCACTGAAGCTTTCTTT. Protein: CASSLGYRGSTEAFF.

This clonotype was seen a handful of times. This chain connects TRBV6-5 to TRBJ1-1; D is ambiguous. V was shortened by 0 bases and J by 0 bases, with 17 bases between the two germline ends. Germline V gives CDR1 MNHEY, CDR2 SVGAGI. This CDR3 has 18 amino acids. Here the CDR3 reads CASSYSTGSVLMNTEAFF. In DNA form, the CDR3 reads TGTGCCAGCAGTTACTCCACGGGTTCGGTACTCATGAACACTGAAGCTTTCTTT.

This clonotype was observed a handful of times. CDR3 sequence: CASSPAGGPQETQYF. DNA of the CDR3: TGTGCCAGCAGCCCAGCGGGAGGGCCGCAGGAGACCCAGTACTTC. This chain links TRBV7-8 with TRBJ2-5, with 10 bases matching TRBD2. CDR3 length: 15 residues. Germline V gene lookup returns CDR1 SGHVS and CDR2 FQNEAQ. J gave up 5 bases and V 5 bases, and 8 bases lay outside the gene matches.

This chain joins TRBV4-3 and TRBJ2-3, with D perhaps matching TRBD2 (6 bases). V lost 4 bases, J lost 6 bases, and 20 bases lay in between. CDR3 length: 16 residues. Germline V CDR1 and CDR2: LGHNA, YSLEER. This CDR3 is CASSRRRGAMVDTQYF. The CDR3 DNA is TGCGCCAGCAGCCGCCGGAGGGGCGCGATGGTCGATACGCAGTATTTT.

The chain uses TRBV27 and TRBJ2-1; 8 bases match TRBD2. This CDR3 has 17 amino acids. Trimming removed 2 bases from V and 6 bases from J; junction bases left unmatched: 12. Germline CDR1 reads MNHEY; CDR2 reads SMNVEV (reference sequence). CDR3 sequence (DNA): TGTGCCAGCAGTTTAGGGGCCCCAGCGGGAGCTGGCAATGAGCAGTTCTTC. This codes for CASSLGAPAGAGNEQFF.

This clonotype was observed a handful of times. The CDR3 DNA is TGTGCCAGCAGCCTTACTAGCGGGAGTGGTACAGATACGCAGTATTTT. This translates into CASSLTSGSGTDTQYF. The genes are TRBV7-9 and TRBJ2-3, with 11 bases lining up with TRBD2. Germline V gene sequence: CDR1 SEHNR, CDR2 FQNEAQ (reference sequence). The ends lost 5 bases at V and 3 bases at J; junction bases unmatched: 7. CDR3 size: 16 residues.

This clonotype was seen a handful of times. The rearrangement links TRBV7-2 to TRBJ2-2, with D hard to call. The V gene lost 5 bases and the J gene lost 12 bases, with 22 bases spanning the gap. Germline CDR1 and CDR2: SGHTA and FQGNSA. CDR3 length: 15 amino acids. CDR3 region: CASSPAGSTYRQLFF. DNA for the CDR3: TGTGCCAGCAGCCCAGCAGGTAGCACGTACCGGCAGCTGTTTTTT.

The chain links TRBV20-1 to TRBJ2-5, with 12 bases matching TRBD2. V was clipped by 0 bases and J by 5 bases; unmatched bases: 4. The CDR3 length is 15 residues. Germline V gene sequence: CDR1 DFQATT, CDR2 SNEGSKA (reference sequence). CDR3 coding DNA: TGCAGTGCTAGAGATCTGACTAGCGGGAGTGAGACCCAGTACTTC. Translated: CSARDLTSGSETQYF.

J is TRBJ2-7 and V is TRBV2; D not resolved. The V end lost 6 bases, the J end lost 5 bases, and 8 bases lay between the germline ends. Germline V CDR1 and CDR2: SNHLY, FYNNEI. The CDR3 covers 11 residues. CDR3 in amino acids: CASRYVHEQYF. CDR3 coding DNA: TGTGCCAGCAGATACGTCCACGAGCAGTACTTC.

The chain couples TRBV21-1 to TRBJ2-7; the table assigns TRBD2, which was not confirmed against the DNA. TRBV21-1 corresponds to a pseudogene. The CDR3 covers 16 residues. CDR3 sequence (DNA): TGTGCCAGCAGCAAAGAAGGGAGGGACACCTCCTACGAGCAGTACTTC. Translated, it gives CASSKEGRDTSYEQYF.

V is TRBV7-2 and J is TRBJ2-3, with 8 bases aligning to TRBD2. The germline V gene encodes CDR1 SGHTA and CDR2 FQGNSA. Losses at the gene ends were 4 bases for V and 5 bases for J; bases not matched to a gene: 8. The CDR3 loop spans 15 amino acids. In nucleotides, the CDR3 is TGTGCCAGCAGCTATAGCGGGAACCGGGGAGATACGCAGTATTTT. Its protein is CASSYSGNRGDTQYF.

This clonotype was detected many times. The J gene is TRBJ2-3, the V gene TRBV12-3 or TRBV12-4, with D unresolved. Trimming removed 3 bases at V and 6 bases at J, with 10 bases between. CDR3 length: 13 residues. The CDR3 here is CASSFSADDTQYF. In DNA form, the CDR3 reads TGTGCCAGCAGTTTTAGTGCCGACGATACGCAGTATTTT.

The chain uses TRBV15 and TRBJ2-7; 10 bases are shared with TRBD1. This CDR3 is 15 amino acids long. CDR1 and CDR2 (germline): LNHNV, YYDKDF (reference sequence). Unmatched junction bases numbered 7, after V lost 4 bases and J lost 4 bases. CDR3 region: CATSTPDRGRYEQYF. CDR3 in DNA: TGTGCCACCAGCACCCCAGACAGGGGGCGGTACGAGCAGTACTTC.

This chain links TRBV5-1 with TRBJ2-3; D is unclear. The CDR3 covers 15 residues. The germline V gene encodes CDR1 SGHRS and CDR2 YFSETQ. V lost 3 bases to trimming and J lost 0 bases, with 11 bases between them. The DNA of the CDR3 is TGCGCCAGCAGCTCCCTCGGATACAGCACAGATACGCAGTATTTT. It yields the protein CASSSLGYSTDTQYF.

This clonotype was picked up a small number of times. V gene TRBV5-1 combines with J gene TRBJ2-3; 9 bases agree with TRBD2. Germline V gives CDR1 SGHRS, CDR2 YFSETQ. J gave up 4 bases and V 1 base, and 10 bases lay outside the gene matches. This CDR3 is built from 17 residues. The CDR3 is CASSLRSAAGGADTQYF. CDR3 DNA: TGCGCCAGCAGCTTGCGCTCCGCAGCGGGAGGCGCAGATACGCAGTATTTT. Based on the CDR3 plus reference TRBV5-1 and TRBJ2-3, the full variable domain is KAGVTQTPRYLIKTRGQQVTLSCSPISGHRSVSWYQQTPGQGLQFLFEYFSETQRNKGNFPGRFSGRQFSNSRSEMNVSTLELGDSALYLCASSLRSAAGGADTQYFGPGTRLTVL.

The chain is built from TRBV4-3 and TRBJ2-3; D is possibly TRBD1 or TRBD2 (6 bases each). Trimming stripped 6 bases from V and 4 bases from J, with 14 bases between. The CDR3 has 14 residues. Germline CDR1 reads LGHNA; CDR2 reads YSLEER. DNA for the CDR3: TGCGCCAGCAGTGGAGGGGGTGTGGCAGATACGCAGTATTTT. Translated, it gives CASSGGGVADTQYF.

The rearrangement links TRBV7-6 to TRBJ2-7; D not resolved. The CDR3 spans 12 residues. The V and J ends lost 1 base and 7 bases respectively, with 8 bases between them. Looked up from germline, CDR1 is SGHVS and CDR2 is FNYEAQ. The CDR3 loop is CASSLVAQEQYF. Written as DNA, the CDR3 is TGTGCCAGCAGCTTAGTTGCCCAGGAGCAGTACTTC.

The sample holds a few counts of this clonotype. The CDR3 loop reads CASSSSGTVNTGELFF. The CDR3 DNA is TGTGCCAGCAGTTCCTCCGGGACAGTGAACACCGGGGAGCTGTTTTTT. The genes are TRBV6-5 and TRBJ2-2, with 7 nucleotides matching TRBD1. Per germline, CDR1 MNHEY and CDR2 SVGAGI. V gave up 4 bases and J gave up 1 base; unmatched junction bases: 6. This CDR3 is 16 amino acids long.

This clonotype was seen only a few times. The gene calls are TRBV11-2 and TRBJ2-6; D is unresolved. Germline CDR1 reads SGHAT; CDR2 reads FQNNGV. V was cut by 0 bases and J by 1 base, with 7 bases left in between. The CDR3 has 16 amino acids. In nucleotides, the CDR3 is TGTGCCAGCAGCTTAGATAGCCCGTCTGGGGCCAACGTCCTGACTTTC. Protein sequence: CASSLDSPSGANVLTF.

The chain is built from TRBV25-1 and TRBJ2-7; D may match TRBD1 or TRBD2 (5 bases each). Per the germline V gene, CDR1 is MGHDK and CDR2 is SYGVNS. The length of the CDR3 is 12 residues. V was clipped by 8 bases and J by 4 bases, with 12 bases between them. The CDR3 loop is CASRQGVYEQYF. The DNA for the CDR3 is TGTGCCAGCCGTCAGGGAGTATACGAGCAGTACTTC.

The chain employs TRBV20-1 and TRBJ2-1; D gene ambiguous. CDR3 size: 10 residues. CDR1 is DFQATT and CDR2 is SNEGSKA in the germline V gene (reference sequence). V was shortened by 2 bases and J by 8 bases, with 4 bases between the two germline ends. The CDR3 DNA reads as TGCAGTGCTAGAAAGGATGAGCAGTTCTTC. The encoded protein is CSARKDEQFF.

This clonotype was seen a few times. This chain's CDR3 is CSARLGQPNQPQHF. CDR3 in DNA: TGCAGTGCTAGGTTAGGACAGCCCAATCAGCCCCAGCATTTT. The gene calls are TRBV20-1 and TRBJ1-5; a possible D gene is TRBD1 (6 bases). This CDR3 has 14 amino acids. CDR1 DFQATT and CDR2 SNEGSKA come from the germline V gene (reference sequence). Trimming took 3 bases from V and 3 from J, leaving 12 bases between them.